This T cell receptor beta chain was identified in a study of cytomegalovirus exposure and HLA in healthy donors. Study-level results: Upon later analysis, HLA-associated TCR beta chains proved more clonally expanded than other, equally common chains. An Asian-associated ancestry cluster reportedly showed fewer N-insertions than the roughly 670-donor mean in a later analysis. Sequences of the TCR beta chain were said to predict the HLA-A and HLA-B alleles of most subjects accurately.

The PCR made use of 60 Vbeta and 13 Jbeta primers. Profiling relied on immunoSEQ multiplex PCR, and the TCRdb table lists in-frame clones only, not all of them. Of 100,000 or so clones in the sample, approximately 12% were seen once. With V trimmed by 5 bases and J by 1 base, 8 bases remained unmatched. Germline V gene lookup returns CDR1 SGHTA and CDR2 FQGNSA. This CDR3 region has 18 residues. Healthy bone marrow donors supplied every sample. This clone was picked up a small number of times. The antigen is unknown. V and J are TRBV7-2 and TRBJ2-3; the match to TRBD2 covers 14 bases. The clonotype comes from a man aged 35 to 55 in good health and CMV-seropositive. Sequencing was done on a sample of PBMCs. Written as DNA, the CDR3 is TGTGCCAGCAGCCCTGGACTAGCGGGAGGCAAGGGCACAGATACGCAGTATTTT. Translated: CASSPGLAGGKGTDTQYF.